The 19 T cell receptor beta chains below were found in one sample sequenced in a study of T-cell reconstitution after alpha-beta-depleted transplantation in children. The library targeted TCRbeta and was prepared with unique molecular identifiers. One entry per CDR3 protein results from TCRdb running MiXCR on the PCR reads. The data contain almost 600,000 distinct CDR3 sequences, over 20% of them singletons. The sample consisted of PBMCs, taken before TCRalphabeta/CD19-depleted stem cell transplant. The receptors originated from a boy under three years old with Wiskott-Aldrich syndrome, due to receive a stem cell transplant.

The gene calls are TRBV5-1 and TRBJ2-1, with D tentatively TRBD2 (6 bases). The length of the CDR3 is 16 residues. Germline CDR1 and CDR2: SGHRS and YFSETQ. V was clipped by 3 bases and J by 4 bases, with 17 bases between them. CDR3: CASSSQTRRMYNEQFF. In DNA form, the CDR3 reads TGCGCCAGCAGCTCTCAGACTAGACGTATGTACAATGAGCAGTTCTTC.

The chain joins TRBV14 to TRBJ2-1, with TRBD2 identical over 7 bases. The CDR3 consists of 14 residues. Germline CDR1 and CDR2: SGHDN and FVKESK. The ends lost 0 bases at V and 6 bases at J; junction bases unmatched: 2. The CDR3 reads CASSQDLAVNEQFF. CDR3 in DNA: TGTGCCAGCAGCCAAGATCTAGCGGTCAATGAGCAGTTCTTC.

This clonotype was seen a few times. The chain uses TRBV5-1 and TRBJ2-3; D remains unclear. The CDR3 runs 14 residues. Germline V gives CDR1 SGHRS, CDR2 YFSETQ. The ends were cut back, 4 bases at V and 4 bases at J, with 13 bases in the middle. In nucleotides, the CDR3 is TGCGCCAGCAGCCCCAACCTAGGGCCAGATACGCAGTATTTT. This encodes CASSPNLGPDTQYF.

This chain uses TRBV5-1 with TRBJ1-1; 8 bases map to TRBD1. CDR3 size: 16 residues. V lost 4 bases to trimming and J lost 1 base; unmatched junction nucleotides: 9. Germline V gene sequence: CDR1 SGHRS, CDR2 YFSETQ. The CDR3 here is CASSAQTGTGNTEAFF. The CDR3 region has the DNA TGCGCCAGCAGCGCCCAGACCGGGACAGGGAACACTGAAGCTTTCTTT.

This clonotype was seen many times. The chain uses TRBV5-6 and TRBJ2-1; 7 positions match TRBD2. Trimming removed 4 bases from V and 3 bases from J; junction bases left unmatched: 4. This CDR3 spans 14 amino acids. Germline V gene data show CDR1 as SGHDT and CDR2 as YYEEEE. CDR3 protein: CASSTWTSYNEQFF. The CDR3 DNA is TGTGCCAGCAGCACGTGGACTAGCTACAATGAGCAGTTCTTC.

V usage is TRBV7-3 and J usage is TRBJ2-2, with D hard to call. Between the trimmed V and J ends, which lost 2 bases and 4 bases, there was a span of 11 bases. Germline V CDR1 and CDR2: SGHTA, FQGTGA. The CDR3 spans 15 residues. As DNA, the CDR3 is TGTGCCAGCAGCTTAGGTACCGGGCGCACCGGGGAGCTGTTTTTT. Protein sequence: CASSLGTGRTGELFF.

This clonotype was observed a single time. The V and J genes are TRBV20-1 and TRBJ2-5; D perhaps matches TRBD2 (5 bases). The CDR3 is made up of 12 amino acids. Germline V gene data show CDR1 as DFQATT and CDR2 as SNEGSKA (reference sequence). Trimming removed 4 bases at V and 4 bases at J, with 10 bases between. In nucleotides, the CDR3 is TGCAGTGCTATCGAAGGAGGAGAGACCCAGTACTTC. This encodes CSAIEGGETQYF.

The chain has TRBV27 and TRBJ2-7; 7 bases align to TRBD1. Germline values: CDR1 MNHEY, CDR2 SMNVEV (reference sequence). J was trimmed by 3 bases and V by 3 bases; bases with no gene match: 11. CDR3 size: 16 residues. This CDR3 is CASSFTRTGGYYEQYF. The CDR3 nucleotides are TGTGCCAGCAGTTTTACCCGGACAGGCGGGTACTACGAGCAGTACTTC.

This clonotype was seen repeatedly, ten times or more. This sequence joins TRBV28 and TRBJ1-5; 9 bases match TRBD1. Losses at the gene ends were 4 bases for V and 4 bases for J; bases not matched to a gene: 5. The V gene's germline CDR1 is MDHEN and CDR2 SYDVKM. The CDR3 has 15 residues. The DNA for the CDR3 is TGTGCCAGCAGTTGGGACAGGGAGGATAATCAGCCCCAGCATTTT. It is translated as CASSWDREDNQPQHF.

The chain is built from TRBV24-1 and TRBJ2-1; 7 bases agree with TRBD1. The CDR3 contains 17 residues. Germline V gives CDR1 KGHDR, CDR2 SFDVKD. The junction had 9 bases not matched to a gene; V was cut back by 0 bases and J by 5 bases. The CDR3 sequence: CATSDLRKGGDDNEQFF. The CDR3 bases are TGTGCCACCAGTGATTTGCGGAAAGGGGGCGACGACAATGAGCAGTTCTTC.

The chain couples TRBV4-2 to TRBJ2-6; 7 bases agree with TRBD1. Losses at the gene ends were 6 bases for V and 0 bases for J; bases not matched to a gene: 8. The CDR3 spans 17 residues. CDR1 and CDR2 (germline): LGHNA, YNFKEQ. CDR3 amino acids: CASRWTGSTSGANVLTF. The CDR3 DNA sequence: TGTGCCAGCAGGTGGACAGGTTCCACCTCTGGGGCCAACGTCCTGACTTTC.

This clonotype occurred a few times. This rearrangement joins TRBV29-1 to TRBJ2-1; D is possibly TRBD1 (6 bases). Germline CDR1 reads SQVTM; CDR2 reads ANQGSEA. Trimming shortened V by 7 bases and J by 0 bases, and 16 bases separated the two germline ends. This CDR3 is 15 amino acids long. In DNA form, the CDR3 reads TGCAGCGCCCTACACGGGACACGCTCCTACAATGAGCAGTTCTTC. This translates into CSALHGTRSYNEQFF.

J is TRBJ1-5 and V is TRBV20-1, with D unclear. The CDR3 extends over 12 amino acids. The germline gives CDR1 DFQATT, CDR2 SNEGSKA (reference sequence). The CDR3 sequence is CSLGRVNQPQHF. For the CDR3, the DNA is TGCAGCTTGGGGAGGGTTAATCAGCCCCAGCATTTT.

J is TRBJ2-7 and V is TRBV29-1; 7 bases are shared with TRBD2. With 6 bases clipped from V and 1 base from J, the junction kept 9 bases outside the gene matches. The CDR3 covers 14 residues. Looked up from germline, CDR1 is SQVTM and CDR2 is ANQGSEA. As DNA, the CDR3 is TGCAGCGTCTTAACTAGCGTTTATTCCTACGAGCAGTACTTC. Translation gives CSVLTSVYSYEQYF.

The V and J genes are TRBV7-9 and TRBJ2-7; perhaps TRBD2 as D (5 bases). Germline CDR1 reads SEHNR; CDR2 reads FQNEAQ (reference sequence). CDR3 length equals 15 residues. V was pared by 0 bases and J by 0 bases, with 9 bases between. CDR3 nucleotide sequence: TGTGCCAGCAGCTTAGCGGGAGACCTCTCCTACGAGCAGTACTTC. Amino acids: CASSLAGDLSYEQYF. The whole variable domain, remainder taken from reference TRBV7-9 and TRBJ2-7, is DTGVSQNPRHKITKRGQNVTFRCDPISEHNRLYWYRQTLGQGPEFLTYFQNEAQLEKSRLLSDRFSAERPKGSFSTLEIQRTEQGDSAMYLCASSLAGDLSYEQYFGPGTRLTVT.

This chain connects TRBV29-1 to TRBJ2-3; the D call may be TRBD1 or TRBD2 (5 bases each). The CDR3 spans 13 residues. CDR1 SQVTM and CDR2 ANQGSEA come from the germline V gene. V was cut by 4 bases and J by 4 bases, with 12 bases left in between. CDR3: CSVVRGPSDTQYF. Here the CDR3 DNA reads TGCAGCGTTGTTCGGGGCCCCTCAGATACGCAGTATTTT.

The V call is TRBV5-1, the J call TRBJ2-1; 12 bases agree with TRBD2. Germline lookup yields CDR1 SGHRS and CDR2 YFSETQ. Trimming took 3 bases from V and 6 from J; bases not matched to a gene: 1. The CDR3 length is 14 residues. CDR3 coding DNA: TGCGCCAGCAGCTGGACTAGCGGGGTCAATGAGCAGTTCTTC. As protein: CASSWTSGVNEQFF.

The gene calls are TRBV29-1 and TRBJ2-1; 7 bases are shared with TRBD2. Germline lookup yields CDR1 SQVTM and CDR2 ANQGSEA. After removal of 1 base from V and 15 bases from J, the junction contained 12 bases not matched to a gene. The CDR3 contains 13 residues. The CDR3 reads CSVEGGRAERGFF. DNA for the CDR3: TGCAGCGTTGAAGGAGGGAGGGCTGAACGGGGGTTCTTC.

This clonotype came up a few times. CDR3 nucleotides: TGCAGTGTCCCGAGGTCCTCAAAGAGCTATGGCTACACCTTC. Protein: CSVPRSSKSYGYTF. The gene calls are TRBV20-1 and TRBJ1-2, with D hard to call. Trimming stripped 7 bases from V and 4 bases from J, with 19 bases between. Per germline, CDR1 DFQATT and CDR2 SNEGSKA (reference sequence). The CDR3 length is 14 residues.